This T cell receptor beta chain was retrieved from a study of blood T cell repertoires in COVID-19. Under the authors' procedure: For nucleated cells, counts were estimated from reference gene primer amplification. The assay was immunoSEQ multiplex PCR, and TCRdb's table has in-frame clones only and misses some. V, J and clone size were drawn from that table, and D and trimming were deduced from the DNA. In the table there are about 81,000 clones, roughly nine tenths of which are singletons. This clone is a singleton in its sample. CDR3 length: 16 residues. The V end was cut by 0 bases, the J end by 5 bases, with 14 bases between. CDR1 and CDR2 from the germline V gene are SGDLS and YYNGEE.

The V call is TRBV9, the J call TRBJ1-4; D perhaps matches TRBD1 (6 bases). The sequence was collected from a woman aged 50 to 60 in a cohort sampled during active COVID-19. The sample taken for sequencing was peripheral blood. Here the CDR3 reads CASSVATGGQNEKLFF. The DNA of the CDR3 is TGTGCCAGCAGCGTAGCTACGGGGGGACAAAATGAAAAACTGTTTTTT.